Given below is one T cell receptor beta chain in context. Its antigen is as yet unknown. This record comes from a study of OX40 agonist ivuxolimab in advanced cancers. Here immunoSEQ multiplex PCR was the method, and the copy in TCRdb shows in-frame clones only, minus some. Of 56,000 or so clones in the sample, about 80% were seen once. Overall study results and limits: CD8+ T cells were the subset that, on average, had more expanded clones than CD4+.

CDR1 MNHNY and CDR2 SVGAGI come from the germline V gene (reference sequence). The V and J ends lost 2 bases and 1 base respectively, with 6 bases between them. The CDR3 totals 14 residues. The sample was CD4+ or CD8+ T cells sorted from blood, taken in a trial of the OX40 agonist ivuxolimab. This TCR derives from an adult with an advanced solid tumor such as melanoma, head and neck, liver or kidney cancer. The chain combines TRBV6-6 with TRBJ1-5; D is ambiguous. The CDR3: CASSYPDSNQPQHF. The CDR3 DNA is TGTGCCAGCAGTTACCCCGACAGCAATCAGCCCCAGCATTTT.